What follows are 21 T cell receptor beta chains derived from one specimen sequenced in a study of T cell repertoires in cytomegalovirus infection. One entry per CDR3 protein results from TCRdb running MiXCR on the reads. The sample records 700,000 to 950,000 distinct CDR3 sequences, over 25% being singletons. These receptors have no identified antigens. Sample: cultured CD8+ T cells from PBMCs, taken from culture after CMV antigen stimulation. Receptors originate from a human donor in good health (CMV status not recorded). Some clones in this sample may be carry-over from other donors' samples.

This sequence joins TRBV20-1 and TRBJ2-5; TRBD2 matches at 9 bases. J was trimmed by 2 bases and V by 3 bases; bases with no gene match: 10. The length of the CDR3 is 16 residues. The germline CDR1 and CDR2 sequences are DFQATT and SNEGSKA (reference sequence). The CDR3 sequence is CSASPPGLAGQETQYF. CDR3 DNA sequence: TGCAGTGCTAGCCCCCCCGGGCTAGCGGGGCAAGAGACCCAGTACTTC.

The chain has TRBV10-3 and TRBJ2-7; a weak D match, TRBD1 (6 bases). The CDR3 is 16 residues long. V lost 0 bases and J 1 base, leaving 13 bases between the germline ends. Germline V lookup: CDR1 ENHRY, CDR2 SYGVKD. In nucleotides, the CDR3 is TGTGCCATCAGTGAGTCGACAGGCCTTAGTTCCTACGAGCAGTACGTC. It specifies CAISESTGLSSYEQYV.

This clonotype has just a few counts. The rearrangement joins TRBV6-1 to TRBJ1-2; 8 bases line up with TRBD1. The CDR3 has 14 amino acids. The J segment lost 10 bases and the V segment lost 2 bases, leaving 9 bases of the junction unmatched. Germline values: CDR1 MNHNS, CDR2 SASEGT. The CDR3 nucleotides read TGTGCCAGCAGTGAACGCCAGGGGGCGCGAGCCTACACCTTC. Its translation is CASSERQGARAYTF.

The chain carries TRBV6-6 and TRBJ2-7, with D perhaps matching TRBD2 (5 bases). V lost 3 bases and J 3 bases, leaving 9 bases between the germline ends. Germline V gives CDR1 MNHNY, CDR2 SVGAGI (reference sequence). The CDR3 contains 13 residues. DNA for the CDR3: TGTGCCAGCAGTTATGGGAGTGGCTACGAGCAGTACGTC. This sequence encodes CASSYGSGYEQYV.

The sample holds a few counts of this clonotype. The rearrangement links TRBV7-9 to TRBJ2-3; D possibly corresponds to TRBD1 (6 bases). Trimming took off 5 bases at V and 6 bases at J, with 24 bases between the two ends. Germline-derived CDR1 and CDR2 are SEHNR and FQNEAQ (reference sequence). This CDR3 contains 17 residues. The CDR3 reads CASSAPPRDIGSDTQYF. The CDR3 nucleotides are TGTGCCAGCAGCGCGCCCCCCCGGGACATCGGTTCGGATACGCAGTATTTT.

This chain uses TRBV27 with TRBJ2-7; 8 bases line up with TRBD1. V was pared by 4 bases and J by 3 bases, with 8 bases of the junction left unmatched. This CDR3 has 15 residues. Per germline, CDR1 MNHEY and CDR2 SMNVEV (reference sequence). The CDR3 reads CASSSLGQEFYEQYF. For the CDR3, the DNA is TGTGCCAGCAGTTCCCTGGGACAGGAGTTCTACGAGCAGTACTTC.

This clonotype was detected a few times. This chain links TRBV10-3 with TRBJ1-5; D remains ambiguous. This CDR3 has 14 amino acids. The germline gives CDR1 ENHRY, CDR2 SYGVKD. Trimming removed 2 bases from V and 2 bases from J, with 7 bases in between. The CDR3 coding sequence is TGTGCCATCAGTGAGAGTCCGGGCAATCAGCCCCAGCATTTT. Translation: CAISESPGNQPQHF.

This clonotype was detected many times. The CDR3 coding sequence is TGTGCCAGCAGCTTAGCGCTGGGAGGGCCAGCCTCAACTAATGAAAAACTGTTTTTT. Its protein product is CASSLALGGPASTNEKLFF. V and J are TRBV7-6 and TRBJ1-4; D is unresolved. V shed 0 bases and J shed 0 bases, with 17 bases lying between them. The CDR3 loop spans 19 amino acids. Germline lookup yields CDR1 SGHVS and CDR2 FNYEAQ.

The chain joins TRBV27 to TRBJ2-2; TRBD2 agrees at 8 bases. This CDR3 spans 15 amino acids. Trimming cost V 2 bases and J 6 bases; bases outside gene matches: 5. The germline CDR1 and CDR2 sequences are MNHEY and SMNVEV (reference sequence). CDR3 sequence: CASSLLSGGPGELFF. CDR3 bases: TGTGCCAGCAGTTTACTAAGCGGGGGTCCCGGGGAGCTGTTTTTT.

CDR3 region: CASSYPRSGGGSHGYTF. The CDR3 nucleotides read TGTGCCAGCAGTTACCCGCGGTCGGGGGGCGGTAGCCATGGCTACACCTTC. This chain links TRBV6-5 with TRBJ1-2; perhaps TRBD1 as D (6 bases). This CDR3 has 17 residues. Trimming removed 2 bases from V and 6 bases from J, with 22 bases in between. CDR1 MNHEY and CDR2 SVGAGI come from the germline V gene.

A few counts support this clonotype. The chain combines TRBV5-5 with TRBJ2-5, with D uncertain. Trimming stripped 4 bases from V and 4 bases from J, with 14 bases between. The length of the CDR3 is 14 residues. CDR1 SGHKS and CDR2 YYEKEE come from the germline V gene (reference sequence). The CDR3 spells CASSLRRVGETQYF. DNA of the CDR3: TGTGCCAGCAGCCTAAGAAGGGTCGGAGAGACCCAGTACTTC.

The chain links TRBV7-8 to TRBJ1-3, with D maybe TRBD1 (5 bases). CDR3 length: 17 residues. The ends were cut back, 5 bases at V and 9 bases at J, with 26 bases in the middle. Germline V gene sequence: CDR1 SGHVS, CDR2 FQNEAQ. CDR3 nucleotides: TGTGCCAGCAGCGCGGTAGGGCTGAGGGGTTCCGCCAGCACCATATATTTT. Encoded protein: CASSAVGLRGSASTIYF.

This clonotype was counted between two and nine times. The J gene is TRBJ2-6, the V gene TRBV27, with D possibly matching TRBD1 (6 bases). V lost 10 bases to trimming and J lost 0 bases, with 10 bases between them. The CDR3 sequence is 14 residues long. Germline V gene sequence: CDR1 MNHEY, CDR2 SMNVEV (reference sequence). The CDR3 DNA sequence: TGTGCCATCAAAGGGGGCTCTGGGGCCAACGTCCTGACTTTC. It specifies CAIKGGSGANVLTF.

This clonotype was picked up one time. This chain uses TRBV13 with TRBJ2-4; 9 positions match TRBD1. The J segment lost 3 bases and the V segment lost 1 base, leaving 13 bases of the junction unmatched. The CDR3 runs to 19 residues. Germline CDR1 and CDR2: PRHDT and FYEKMQ (reference sequence). In DNA, the CDR3 is TGTGCCAGCAGCTTAGCGGGACAGGGCGGGTCTGGGGTCAAAAACATTCAGTACTTC. Residues: CASSLAGQGGSGVKNIQYF.

This clonotype has only a few counts. The chain combines TRBV10-3 with TRBJ2-6; 10 bases fit TRBD1. The V segment lost 6 bases and the J segment 2 bases; nucleotides outside the gene matches: 4. The CDR3 totals 16 residues. Germline CDR1 is ENHRY and CDR2 is SYGVKD. CDR3 nucleotides: TGTGCCATCAGGACAGGGGGCGCGGCTGGGGCCAACGTCCTGACTTTC. Amino acid sequence: CAIRTGGAAGANVLTF.

This chain links TRBV27 with TRBJ1-2; D remains ambiguous. The CDR3 length is 13 residues. The V gene's germline CDR1 is MNHEY and CDR2 SMNVEV (reference sequence). The V end was cut by 3 bases, the J end by 6 bases, with 11 bases between. This CDR3 is CASSFGRADGYTF. The CDR3 region has the DNA TGTGCCAGCAGTTTCGGGAGGGCCGATGGCTACACCTTC.

This clonotype was counted a few times. V gene TRBV6-1 combines with J gene TRBJ1-2; 7 bases agree with TRBD1. The CDR3 is made up of 12 amino acids. V gave up 11 bases and J gave up 6 bases; unmatched junction bases: 9. Germline CDR1 is MNHNS and CDR2 is SASEGT. CDR3 residues: CASQGGRDGYTF. The CDR3 coding sequence is TGTGCCTCCCAGGGGGGGCGGGATGGCTACACCTTC.

The chain recombines TRBV19 with TRBJ2-2; D gene unclear. The CDR3 runs 15 residues. The V gene's germline CDR1 is LNHDA and CDR2 SQIVND (reference sequence). V dropped 1 base and J dropped 1 base, with 7 bases sitting between them. The CDR3 loop reads CASSIGTVNTGELFF. The CDR3 DNA sequence: TGTGCCAGTAGTATAGGGACGGTGAACACCGGGGAGCTGTTTTTT. Complete variable domain (other parts from reference TRBV19 and TRBJ2-2): DGGITQSPKYLFRKEGQNVTLSCEQNLNHDAMYWYRQDPGQGLRLIYYSQIVNDFQKGDIAEGYSVSREKKESFPLTVTSAQKNPTAFYLCASSIGTVNTGELFFGEGSRLTVL.

The CDR3 DNA reads TGCAGTGCTAGCAGGGAGCGGGGGCCAAACAATGAGCAGTTCTTC. Translating it yields CSASRERGPNNEQFF. This chain connects TRBV20-1 to TRBJ2-1, with 8 bases lining up with TRBD2. Germline trimming cut 3 bases from V and 5 bases from J; bases unmatched to any gene: 9. Germline loops: CDR1 DFQATT, CDR2 SNEGSKA (reference sequence). This CDR3 is built from 15 residues.

This clonotype has a count of ten or more. CDR3 in DNA: TGTGCCAGCAGTTCACCAGGGGGAAATGGCAATCAGCCCCAGCATTTT. Encoded protein: CASSSPGGNGNQPQHF. The chain links TRBV7-2 to TRBJ1-5; 7 bases line up with TRBD1. The junction had 10 bases not matched to a gene; V was cut back by 6 bases and J by 2 bases. Germline-derived CDR1 and CDR2 are SGHTA and FQGNSA. This CDR3 spans 16 amino acids.

The chain carries TRBV29-1 and TRBJ2-5; tentatively, D is TRBD1 (7 bases). The CDR3 totals 13 residues. V was cut by 4 bases and J by 2 bases, with 11 bases left in between. Germline V gene sequence: CDR1 SQVTM, CDR2 ANQGSEA. The CDR3 reads CSVGQGGQETQYF. The CDR3 nucleotides read TGCAGCGTTGGACAGGGAGGTCAAGAGACCCAGTACTTC. Combining the CDR3 with reference TRBV29-1 and TRBJ2-5 gives the whole variable domain SAVISQKPSRDICQRGTSLTIQCQVDSQVTMMFWYRQQPGQSLTLIATANQGSEATYESGFVIDKFPISRPNLTFSTLTVSNMSPEDSSIYLCSVGQGGQETQYFGPGTRLLVL.